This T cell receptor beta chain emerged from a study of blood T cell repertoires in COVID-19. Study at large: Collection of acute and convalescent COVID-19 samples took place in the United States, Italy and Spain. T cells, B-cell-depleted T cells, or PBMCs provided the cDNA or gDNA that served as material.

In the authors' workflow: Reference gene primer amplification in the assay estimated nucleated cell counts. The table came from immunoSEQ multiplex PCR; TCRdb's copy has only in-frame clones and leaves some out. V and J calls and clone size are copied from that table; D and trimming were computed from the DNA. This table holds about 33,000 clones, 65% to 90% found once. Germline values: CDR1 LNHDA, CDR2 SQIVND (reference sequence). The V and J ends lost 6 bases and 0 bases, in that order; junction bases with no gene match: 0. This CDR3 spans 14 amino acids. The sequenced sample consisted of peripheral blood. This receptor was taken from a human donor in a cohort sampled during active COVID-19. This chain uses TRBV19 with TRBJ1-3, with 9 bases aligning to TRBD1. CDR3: CASRTGGSGNTIYF. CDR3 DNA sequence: TGTGCCAGTAGGACAGGGGGCTCTGGAAACACCATATATTTT.